This is a list of T cell receptor beta chains from one sample in a study of shared clonotypes between healthy human individuals. Libraries were prepared by immunoSEQ multiplex PCR; TCRdb keeps only in-frame clonotypes and omits some of them. The profile covers more than 900,000 clones, with about 80% appearing a single time and under 0.8% taken by the ten largest. Sequences were obtained from memory CD4+ T cells from PBMCs. These receptors were taken from a man aged 18 to 29 in good health. Some clones in this sample may be carry-over from other donors' samples. CDR3s include the opening cysteine and the closing phenylalanine or tryptophan. A D gene is named only where the DNA matches it firmly. The size entry is marked missing in some rows and otherwise reads once, few, many or a size class.

cdr3_length clone_size d_call j_call v_call cdr3_aa cdr3_nt
18 NA TRBD1 TRBJ1-4 TRBV4-3 CASSQRAGGARSNEKLFF TGCGCCAGCAGCCAACGAGCAGGGGGAGCCCGATCTAATGAAAAACTGTTTTTT
13 NA TRBD1 TRBJ1-5 TRBV30 CAWRGQINQPQHF TGTGCCTGGAGGGGACAGATAAATCAGCCCCAGCATTTT
12 NA NA TRBJ2-7 TRBV6-6 CASITGYYEQYF TGTGCCAGCATTACAGGATACTACGAGCAGTACTTC
13 NA NA TRBJ2-7 TRBV9 CASSVSGVEEQYF TGTGCCAGCAGCGTTTCGGGCGTGGAGGAGCAGTACTTC
14 NA NA TRBJ1-5 TRBV2 CASRHDRQNQPQHF TGTGCCAGCAGACATGACAGGCAAAATCAGCCCCAGCATTTT
16 NA TRBD1 TRBJ2-2 TRBV5-1 CASSFGMTGAGGELFF TGCGCCAGCAGCTTTGGCATGACAGGGGCAGGCGGGGAGCTGTTTTTT
18 NA TRBD2 TRBJ2-2 TRBV5-4 CASSSGTSGRAHTGELFF TGTGCCAGCAGCTCCGGGACTAGCGGGAGGGCCCACACCGGGGAGCTGTTTTTT
14 NA NA TRBJ1-5 TRBV4-1 CASSPPGGLQPQHF TGCGCCAGCAGCCCCCCGGGGGGGCTTCAGCCCCAGCATTTT
16 NA TRBD1 TRBJ2-7 TRBV7-2 CASSRDPGQKSYEQYF TGTGCCAGCAGCAGGGATCCGGGACAGAAATCCTACGAGCAGTACTTC
17 once NA TRBJ2-2 TRBV18 CASSRDLGGSNTGELFF TGTGCCAGCTCACGCGATCTTGGGGGTTCGAACACCGGGGAGCTGTTTTTT
16 NA NA TRBJ2-7 TRBV5-1 CASSLTPQGELYEQYF TGCGCCAGCAGCTTGACACCCCAGGGAGAGCTCTACGAGCAGTACTTC
13 NA NA TRBJ1-1 TRBV19 CASAIWGGTEAFF TGTGCCAGTGCTATCTGGGGGGGCACTGAAGCTTTCTTT
13 NA NA TRBJ1-2 TRBV28 CAIFRETNYGYTF TGTGCCATCTTCAGGGAAACAAACTATGGCTACACCTTC
13 NA NA TRBJ1-1 TRBV2 CASSASGFTEAFF TGTGCCAGCAGCGCATCAGGGTTCACTGAAGCTTTCTTT
14 few NA TRBJ1-1 TRBV5-1 CASSLQFEDTEAFF TGCGCCAGCAGCTTACAGTTTGAGGACACTGAAGCTTTCTTT
15 NA NA TRBJ2-4 TRBV5-1 CASSLDGSSKNIQYF TGCGCCAGCAGCTTGGATGGCAGTTCCAAAAACATTCAGTACTTC
14 NA NA TRBJ2-7 TRBV5-1 CASSLALTGHEQYF TGCGCCAGCAGCTTGGCCCTGACAGGCCACGAGCAGTACTTC
10 NA NA TRBJ2-7 TRBV2 CASSSYEQYF TGTGCCAGCAGTAGTTATGAGCAGTACTTC
14 NA NA TRBJ2-1 TRBV5-6 CASSRLGTFNEQFF TGTGCCAGCAGCCGATTGGGAACGTTCAATGAGCAGTTCTTC
13 once NA TRBJ2-7 TRBV7-2 CASSLAGGYEQYF TGTGCCAGCAGCTTAGCGGGAGGTTACGAGCAGTACTTC
16 NA TRBD1 TRBJ2-7 TRBV4-3 CASSQEWGTGGYEQYF TGCGCCAGCAGCCAAGAGTGGGGGACAGGGGGCTACGAGCAGTACTTC
15 NA NA TRBJ2-1 TRBV19 CASSITAALNNEQFF TGTGCCAGTAGTATCACGGCAGCCCTCAACAATGAGCAGTTCTTC
15 NA NA TRBJ2-1 TRBV9 CASSKRQSRTDEQFF TGTGCCAGCAGCAAACGACAGTCACGGACCGATGAGCAGTTCTTC
15 NA TRBD1 TRBJ2-7 TRBV27 CASSVPGQGPNEQYF TGTGCCAGCAGTGTCCCGGGACAGGGTCCCAACGAGCAGTACTTC
13 NA TRBD1 TRBJ1-2 TRBV7-9 CASSLGQGNGYTF TGTGCCAGCAGTCTGGGACAGGGGAATGGCTACACCTTC
12 NA NA TRBJ2-1 TRBV5-1 CASSPPGDFQFF TGCGCCAGCAGCCCCCCCGGGGACTTTCAGTTCTTC
13 few NA TRBJ2-5 TRBV27 CASRSLGVGTQYF TGTGCCAGCAGATCGCTGGGGGTTGGGACCCAGTACTTC
17 NA NA TRBJ1-1 TRBV27 CASSLLQGPGGNTEAFF TGTGCCAGCAGTTTATTACAGGGTCCTGGGGGGAACACTGAAGCTTTCTTT
14 NA TRBD1 TRBJ1-4 TRBV7-9 CASSPQGQGEKLFF TGTGCCAGCAGCCCCCAGGGACAGGGTGAAAAACTGTTTTTT
14 few TRBD2 TRBJ2-2 TRBV5-4 CASSAHGGTGELFF TGTGCCAGCAGCGCACACGGGGGGACCGGGGAGCTGTTTTTT
12 few NA TRBJ2-4 TRBV7-9 CASSFQGRIQYF TGTGCCAGCAGCTTTCAGGGACGCATTCAGTACTTC
17 NA NA TRBJ2-6 TRBV5-1 CASRGGPQGSGANVLTF TGCGCCAGCAGAGGTGGGCCTCAGGGCTCTGGGGCCAACGTCCTGACTTTC
12 NA NA TRBJ2-3 TRBV28 CASSLTTDTQYF TGTGCCAGCAGCCTAACCACAGATACGCAGTATTTT
16 NA NA TRBJ1-3 TRBV5-4 CASSLGGGAGGNTIYF TGTGCCAGCAGCTTGGGCGGAGGGGCGGGTGGAAACACCATATATTTT
12 NA NA TRBJ2-2 TRBV30 CAWNEDTGELFF TGTGCCTGGAACGAGGACACCGGGGAGCTGTTTTTT
17 NA NA TRBJ1-1 TRBV6-1 CASSEKEWGVSGTEAFF TGTGCCAGCAGTGAAAAGGAATGGGGGGTTTCGGGCACTGAAGCTTTCTTT
14 few NA TRBJ1-5 TRBV2 CASSVQYSNQPQHF TGTGCCAGCAGTGTCCAGTATAGCAATCAGCCCCAGCATTTT
16 NA NA TRBJ2-1 TRBV28 CASSLIGGGNYNEQFF TGTGCCAGCAGTTTAATCGGCGGGGGCAACTACAATGAGCAGTTCTTC
17 NA NA TRBJ1-5 TRBV7-8 CASSYAKLKFYNQPQHF TGTGCCAGCAGCTACGCCAAATTAAAATTCTATAATCAGCCCCAGCATTTT
14 NA TRBD1 TRBJ2-7 TRBV14 CASSRGTVSYEQYF TGTGCCAGCAGCCGGGGGACAGTCTCCTACGAGCAGTACTTC
14 NA NA TRBJ2-4 TRBV28 CASSLGGAQNIQYF TGTGCCAGCAGTTTGGGGGGGGCCCAAAACATTCAGTACTTC